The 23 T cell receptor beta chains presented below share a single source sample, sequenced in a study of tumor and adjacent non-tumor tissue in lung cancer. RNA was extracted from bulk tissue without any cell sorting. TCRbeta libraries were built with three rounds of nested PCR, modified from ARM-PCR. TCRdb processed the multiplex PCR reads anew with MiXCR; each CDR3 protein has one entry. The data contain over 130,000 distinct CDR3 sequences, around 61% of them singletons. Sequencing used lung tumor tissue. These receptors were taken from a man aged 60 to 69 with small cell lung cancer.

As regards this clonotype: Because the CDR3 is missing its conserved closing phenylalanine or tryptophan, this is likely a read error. The CDR3 region has the DNA TGTGCCAGCAGCATGGACAGGGCCTTAGAAGCTTTCTTA. It is translated as CASSMDRALEAFL. This chain uses TRBV5-6 with TRBJ1-1, with 8 positions matching TRBD1. CDR3 length equals 13 residues. Germline assignment: CDR1 SGHDT and CDR2 YYEEEE. With V trimmed by 4 bases and J by 8 bases, 7 bases remained unmatched.

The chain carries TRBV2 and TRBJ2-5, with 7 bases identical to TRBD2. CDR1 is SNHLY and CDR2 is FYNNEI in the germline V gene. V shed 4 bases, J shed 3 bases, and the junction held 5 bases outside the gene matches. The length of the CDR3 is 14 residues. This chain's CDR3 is CASSGGLGEETQYF. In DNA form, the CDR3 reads TGTGCCAGCAGTGGCGGACTAGGTGAAGAGACCCAGTACTTC.

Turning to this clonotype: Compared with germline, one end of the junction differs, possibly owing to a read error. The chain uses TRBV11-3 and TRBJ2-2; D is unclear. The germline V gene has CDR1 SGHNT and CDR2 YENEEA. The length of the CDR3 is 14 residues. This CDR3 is CASSRTENTRELFF. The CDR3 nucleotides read TGTGCCAGCTCTCGAACAGAGAACACCAGGGAGCTGTTTTTT.

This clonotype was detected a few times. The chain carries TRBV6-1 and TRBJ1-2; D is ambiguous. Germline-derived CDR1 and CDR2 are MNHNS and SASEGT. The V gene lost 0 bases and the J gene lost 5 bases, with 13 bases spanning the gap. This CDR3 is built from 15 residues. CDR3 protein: CASSEALDIKYGYTF. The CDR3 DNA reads TGTGCCAGCAGTGAAGCGCTCGACATCAAGTATGGCTACACCTTC.

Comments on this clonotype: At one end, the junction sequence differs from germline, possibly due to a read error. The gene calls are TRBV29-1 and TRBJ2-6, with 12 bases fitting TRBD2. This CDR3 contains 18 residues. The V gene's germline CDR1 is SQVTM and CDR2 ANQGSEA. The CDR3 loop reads CSVRTSGTLSSGANVLTF. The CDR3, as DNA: TGTAGCGTCCGGACTAGCGGGACGTTGAGCTCTGGGGCCAACGTCCTGACTTTC.

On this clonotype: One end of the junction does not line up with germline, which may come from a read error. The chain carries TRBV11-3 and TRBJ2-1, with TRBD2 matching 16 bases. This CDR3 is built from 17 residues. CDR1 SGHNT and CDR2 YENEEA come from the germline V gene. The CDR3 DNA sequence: TGTGTCAGCAGCACGGGACTAGCGGGAGGGCTCTACAATGAGCAGTTCTTC. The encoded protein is CVSSTGLAGGLYNEQFF.

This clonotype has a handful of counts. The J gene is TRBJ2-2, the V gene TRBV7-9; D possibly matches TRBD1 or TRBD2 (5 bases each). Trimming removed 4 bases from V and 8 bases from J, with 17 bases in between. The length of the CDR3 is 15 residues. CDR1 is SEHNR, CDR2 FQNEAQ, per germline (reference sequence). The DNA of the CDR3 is TGTGCCAGCAGCTCCCCCGGGGACCTCATGGGGGAGCTGTTTTTT. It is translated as CASSSPGDLMGELFF.

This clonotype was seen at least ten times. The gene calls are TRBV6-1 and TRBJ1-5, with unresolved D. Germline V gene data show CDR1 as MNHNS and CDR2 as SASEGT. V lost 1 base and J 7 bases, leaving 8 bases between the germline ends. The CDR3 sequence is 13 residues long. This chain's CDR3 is CASSEVQNQPQHF. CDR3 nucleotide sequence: TGTGCCAGCAGTGAAGTCCAGAACCAGCCCCAGCATTTT.

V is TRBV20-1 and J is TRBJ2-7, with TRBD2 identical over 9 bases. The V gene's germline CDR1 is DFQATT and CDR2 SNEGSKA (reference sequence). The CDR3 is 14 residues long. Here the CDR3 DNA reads TGCAGTGCAAAGACTAGCGGAAATTCCAACGAGCAATACGTC. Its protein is CSAKTSGNSNEQYV.

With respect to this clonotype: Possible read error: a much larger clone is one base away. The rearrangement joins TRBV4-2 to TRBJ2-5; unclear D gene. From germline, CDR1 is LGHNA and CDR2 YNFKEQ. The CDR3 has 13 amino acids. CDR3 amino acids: CASRQEAEETQYF. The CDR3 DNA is TGTGCCAGCAGGCAAGAAGCAGAAGAGACCCAGTACTTC.

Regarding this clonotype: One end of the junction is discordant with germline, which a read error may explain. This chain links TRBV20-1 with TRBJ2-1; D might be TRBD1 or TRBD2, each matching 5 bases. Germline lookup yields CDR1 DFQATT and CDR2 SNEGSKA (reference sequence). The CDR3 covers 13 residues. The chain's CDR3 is CTARGPTDNEEFF. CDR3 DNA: TGCACTGCTAGAGGGCCGACAGACAATGAGGAGTTCTTC.

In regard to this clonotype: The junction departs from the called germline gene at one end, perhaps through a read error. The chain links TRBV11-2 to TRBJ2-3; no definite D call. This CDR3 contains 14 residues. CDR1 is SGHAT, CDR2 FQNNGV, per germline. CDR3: CASSLVGETDTQFF. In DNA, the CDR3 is TGCGCCAGCAGCTTAGTTGGTGAAACAGATACGCAGTTTTTT.

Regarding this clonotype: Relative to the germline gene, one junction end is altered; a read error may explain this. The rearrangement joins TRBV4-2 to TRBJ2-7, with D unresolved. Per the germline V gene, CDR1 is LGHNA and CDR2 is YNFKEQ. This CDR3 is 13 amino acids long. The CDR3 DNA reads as TGTGCCAGCAGCCAAGCTTCTTTCTACGATCAGTACTTC. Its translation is CASSQASFYDQYF.

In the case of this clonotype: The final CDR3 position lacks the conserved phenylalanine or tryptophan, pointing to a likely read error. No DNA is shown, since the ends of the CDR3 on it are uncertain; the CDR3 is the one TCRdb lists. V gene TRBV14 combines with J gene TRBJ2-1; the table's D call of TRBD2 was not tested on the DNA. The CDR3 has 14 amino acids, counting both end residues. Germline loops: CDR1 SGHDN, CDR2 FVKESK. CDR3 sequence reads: CASSPWGSEDEQSL.

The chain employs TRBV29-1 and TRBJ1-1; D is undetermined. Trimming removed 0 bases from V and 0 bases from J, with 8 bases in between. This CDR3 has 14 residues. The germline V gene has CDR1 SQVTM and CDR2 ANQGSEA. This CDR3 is CSVEERRLNTEAFF. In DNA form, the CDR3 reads TGCAGCGTTGAAGAAAGACGGTTGAACACTGAAGCTTTCTTT.

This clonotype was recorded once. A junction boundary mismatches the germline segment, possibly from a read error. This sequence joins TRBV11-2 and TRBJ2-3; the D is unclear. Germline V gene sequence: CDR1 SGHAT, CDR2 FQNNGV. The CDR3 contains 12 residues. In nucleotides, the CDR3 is TGTGCCAGTAGCTTAACAGCCGATACGCTGTATTTT. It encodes CASSLTADTLYF.

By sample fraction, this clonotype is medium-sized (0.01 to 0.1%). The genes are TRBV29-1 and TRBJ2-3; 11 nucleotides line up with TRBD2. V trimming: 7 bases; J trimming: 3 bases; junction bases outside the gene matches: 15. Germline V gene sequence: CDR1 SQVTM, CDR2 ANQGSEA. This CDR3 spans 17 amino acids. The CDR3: CSAFSVAGGQRTDTQYF. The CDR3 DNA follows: TGCAGCGCCTTCTCGGTAGCGGGAGGGCAAAGGACAGATACGCAGTATTTT.

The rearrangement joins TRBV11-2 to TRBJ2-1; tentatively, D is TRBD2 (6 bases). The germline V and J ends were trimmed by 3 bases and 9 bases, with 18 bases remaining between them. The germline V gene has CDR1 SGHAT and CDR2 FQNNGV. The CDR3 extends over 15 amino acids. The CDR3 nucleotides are TGTGCCAGCAGCTTTCTAACGGGAGAGAGCAGTGAGCAGTTCTTC. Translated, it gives CASSFLTGESSEQFF.

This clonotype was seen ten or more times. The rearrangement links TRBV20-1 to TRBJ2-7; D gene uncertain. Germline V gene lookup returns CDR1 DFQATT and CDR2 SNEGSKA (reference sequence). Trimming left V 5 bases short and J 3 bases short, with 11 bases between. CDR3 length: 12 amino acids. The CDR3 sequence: CSAQDDGYEQYF. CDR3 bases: TGCAGTGCTCAAGACGACGGCTACGAGCAGTACTTC.

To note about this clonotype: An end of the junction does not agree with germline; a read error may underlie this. CDR3 nucleotide sequence: TGTGCCGGCAGCCCCCGACAGGCGAGCACCGGGGAGCTGTTTTTT. Residues: CAGSPRQASTGELFF. The V call is TRBV11-2, the J call TRBJ2-2; the D gene is possibly TRBD1 (6 bases). The germline CDR1 and CDR2 sequences are SGHAT and FQNNGV. This CDR3 has 15 amino acids.

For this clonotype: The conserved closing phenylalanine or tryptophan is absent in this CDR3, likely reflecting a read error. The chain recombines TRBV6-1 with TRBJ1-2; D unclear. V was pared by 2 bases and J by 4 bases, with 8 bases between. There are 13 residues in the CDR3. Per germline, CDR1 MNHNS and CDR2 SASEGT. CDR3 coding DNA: TGTGCCAGCAGTGAACATTTGCTCTATGGCTACACCTTA. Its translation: CASSEHLLYGYTL.

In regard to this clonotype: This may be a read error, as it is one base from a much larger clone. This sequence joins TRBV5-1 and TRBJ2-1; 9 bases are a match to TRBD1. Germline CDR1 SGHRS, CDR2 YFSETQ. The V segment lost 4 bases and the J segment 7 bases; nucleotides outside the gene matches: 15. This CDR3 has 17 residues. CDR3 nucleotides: TGCGCCAGCAGCCCCGGGACAGGGATACTACGGGGGAATGAGCAGTTCTTC. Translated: CASSPGTGILRGNEQFF.

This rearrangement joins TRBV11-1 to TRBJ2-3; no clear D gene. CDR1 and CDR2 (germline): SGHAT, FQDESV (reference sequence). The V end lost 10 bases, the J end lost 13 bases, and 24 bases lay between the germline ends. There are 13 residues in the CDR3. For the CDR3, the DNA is TGTGCCAACTCTTTCTCATGGGATTCGGTCAAGTATTTT. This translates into CANSFSWDSVKYF.